This T cell receptor (beta chain) was recovered during a study of T cell responses to AZD1222 COVID-19 vaccine. Turning to this clone: Its cognate antigen is unknown.

Overall study results and limits: Reportedly, close to half of spike-specific TCRs are directed against unmutated variant regions. Without day 14 samples, only post-peak T cell repertoires were studied. Of the AZD1222 recipients, only five to seven were seropositive at baseline.

The data were produced by immunoSEQ multiplex PCR, yet TCRdb's version contains in-frame clones alone and is incomplete. The sample carries tens of thousands of clones, 75% to 90% recorded once. In germline, CDR1 is MRHNA, CDR2 SNTAGT. V shed 5 bases and J shed 3 bases, with 10 bases lying between them. The CDR3 runs 13 residues. The TCR was taken from an adult who received the AZD1222 COVID-19 vaccine. The specimen comprised peripheral blood, sampled 28 days after the second AZD1222 dose. The chain recombines TRBV6-4 with TRBJ1-1; D may be TRBD1 (5 bases). CDR3 sequence (DNA): TGTGCCAGCAGTCCCCAGGGTGACACTGAAGCTTTCTTT. It translates to CASSPQGDTEAFF.